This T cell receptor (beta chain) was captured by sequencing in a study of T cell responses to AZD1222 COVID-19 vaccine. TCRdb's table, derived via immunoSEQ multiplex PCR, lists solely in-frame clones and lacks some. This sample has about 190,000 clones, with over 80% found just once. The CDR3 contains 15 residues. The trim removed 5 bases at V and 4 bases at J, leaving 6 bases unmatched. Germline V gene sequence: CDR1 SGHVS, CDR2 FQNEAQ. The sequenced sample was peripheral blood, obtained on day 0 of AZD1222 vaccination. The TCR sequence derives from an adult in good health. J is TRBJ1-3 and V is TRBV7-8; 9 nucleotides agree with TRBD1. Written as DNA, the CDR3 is TGTGCCAGCAGCCCTGGGACAGGGAGAGGAAACACCATATATTTT. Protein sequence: CASSPGTGRGNTIYF.